The 5 T cell receptor beta chains listed next were all sequenced from one sample in a study of T cell repertoires in cytomegalovirus infection. A single record per CDR3 protein comes from TCRdb applying MiXCR to the reads. The sample records about 920,000 distinct CDR3 sequences, more than 25% being singletons. The antigens of these receptors remain unknown. This specimen consisted of cultured CD8+ T cells from PBMCs, obtained from culture after CMV antigen stimulation. The receptors here all came from a human donor in good health (CMV status not recorded). Some clones in this sample may be carry-over from other donors' samples.

A few counts support this clonotype. This chain uses TRBV25-1 with TRBJ2-7; D not certain. Trimming shortened V by 3 bases and J by 3 bases, and 3 bases separated the two germline ends. The CDR3 is 11 amino acids. Germline loops: CDR1 MGHDK, CDR2 SYGVNS. For the CDR3, the DNA is TGTGCCAGCAGTGACCTCTACGAGCAGTACTTC. This gives the protein CASSDLYEQYF.

The chain joins TRBV28 to TRBJ2-5; tentatively, D is TRBD2 (5 bases). Germline V gene data show CDR1 as MDHEN and CDR2 as SYDVKM. This CDR3 has 15 residues. The germline V and J ends were trimmed by 3 bases and 2 bases, with 13 bases remaining between them. Here the CDR3 DNA reads TGTGCCAGCAGTTTTCGAGGGCTACAGCAAGAGACCCAGTACTTC. The encoded protein is CASSFRGLQQETQYF.

This clonotype was counted ten times or more. The rearrangement uses TRBV7-8 and TRBJ2-3; maybe TRBD2 (6 bases). Germline CDR1 SGHVS, CDR2 FQNEAQ. CDR3 length: 11 amino acids. Trimming pared 6 bases from V and 9 bases from J, leaving 10 bases between. The CDR3 coding sequence is TGTGCCAGCAGGGATGGGGGGACGCAGTATTTT. It translates to CASRDGGTQYF.

This clonotype was detected ten times or more. The chain couples TRBV7-2 to TRBJ2-3; TRBD2 aligns across 9 bases. Per the germline V gene, CDR1 is SGHTA and CDR2 is FQGNSA. The CDR3 is 16 residues long. Unmatched junction bases numbered 7, after V lost 1 base and J lost 5 bases. The CDR3 spells CASSLEGGGARDTQYF. The DNA for the CDR3 is TGTGCCAGCAGCTTAGAAGGCGGGGGGGCCCGAGATACGCAGTATTTT. Looking up the rest from reference TRBV7-2 and TRBJ2-3 gives the full variable domain: GAGVSQSPSNKVTEKGKDVELRCDPISGHTALYWYRQSLGQGLEFLIYFQGNSAPDKSGLPSDRFSAERTGGSVSTLTIQRTQQEDSAVYLCASSLEGGGARDTQYFGPGTRLTVL.

The chain links TRBV19 to TRBJ2-1; D is uncertain. V lost 3 bases to trimming and J lost 3 bases, with 9 bases between them. The CDR3 loop spans 14 amino acids. CDR1 is LNHDA and CDR2 is SQIVND in the germline V gene (reference sequence). The CDR3 loop reads CASSIAGYYNEQFF. The DNA of the CDR3 is TGTGCCAGTAGTATTGCAGGCTACTACAATGAGCAGTTCTTC.